Listed below are T cell receptor beta chains from one sample, sequenced in a study of response to subunit inactivated influenza vaccine. TCRdb reprocessed the RT-PCR reads via MiXCR and lists one record per CDR3 protein. Among 160,000 or so distinct CDR3 sequences listed, roughly a tenth were seen once. Sample: non-naive T cells sorted from PBMCs, taken about 40 days after vaccination. The receptors here all came from a man aged 50 to 59 who received an inactivated influenza vaccine. Each CDR3 is given with its conserved first and last residue. The D gene is left open where the match is weak. For some rows the clone size is stated as once, few or many, or as a class when expanded; others skip it.

len	d_gene	v_gene	j_gene	abundance	CDR3aa	CDR3nt
13	TRBD1	TRBV29-1	TRBJ1-1	many	CSVERDRGTEAFF	TGCAGCGTTGAGAGGGACAGGGGCACTGAAGCTTTCTTT
15	TRBD1	TRBV27	TRBJ2-3	many	CASSLSTTGADTQYF	TGTGCCAGCAGTTTATCGACGACAGGGGCAGATACGCAGTATTTT
13	TRBD2	TRBV18	TRBJ2-3	-	CASSRLATDTQYF	TGTGCCAGCTCACGACTAGCCACAGATACGCAGTATTTT
14	-	TRBV12-5	TRBJ2-3	-	CASSAGISTDTQYF	TGTGCTAGTTCGGCAGGGATAAGCACAGATACGCAGTATTTT
20	-	TRBV20-1	TRBJ2-1	few	CSAIPRVIARSGRSYNEQFF	TGCAGTGCTATACCTCGGGTTATTGCGCGGAGTGGCCGCTCCTACAATGAGCAGTTCTTC
14	TRBD2	TRBV10-3	TRBJ2-3	many	CAISGSGDTDTQYF	TGTGCCATCAGTGGTAGCGGGGACACAGATACGCAGTATTTT
13	-	TRBV29-1	TRBJ2-3	-	CSVGIGVTDTQYF	TGCAGCGTCGGTATTGGGGTCACAGATACGCAGTATTTT
13	-	TRBV28	TRBJ2-7	-	CASRRGQGYEQYF	TGTGCCAGCAGACGCGGGCAGGGCTACGAGCAGTACTTC
14	-	TRBV20-1	TRBJ2-2	many	CSAPGLANTGELFF	TGCAGTGCTCCGGGTCTCGCGAACACCGGGGAGCTGTTTTTT
15	-	TRBV5-1	TRBJ1-1	few	CASSLAAGGNTEAFF	TGCGCCAGCAGCTTGGCGGCTGGGGGCAACACTGAAGCTTTCTTT
14	-	TRBV6-4	TRBJ2-2	many	CASSWTSNTGELFF	TGTGCCAGCAGTTGGACGTCGAACACCGGGGAGCTGTTTTTT
17	TRBD1	TRBV28	TRBJ2-7	few	CASSLDRGTGAASEQYF	TGTGCCAGCAGTCTCGACAGGGGCACGGGTGCGGCTTCCGAGCAGTACTTC
13	-	TRBV20-1	TRBJ2-1	-	CSANGAAYDEQFF	TGCAGTGCTAATGGGGCGGCTTACGATGAGCAGTTCTTC
14	-	TRBV3-1	TRBJ2-5	many	CASEGIPYQETQYF	TGTGCCAGCGAGGGGATTCCATACCAAGAGACCCAGTACTTC
16	-	TRBV5-6	TRBJ2-1	many	CASSLDPKRAGNEQFF	TGTGCCAGCAGCTTGGACCCTAAAAGGGCGGGGAATGAGCAGTTCTTC
17	TRBD2	TRBV24-1	TRBJ2-3	few	CATSDLTTSGSPDTQYF	TGTGCCACCAGTGACTTAACAACTAGCGGGAGCCCAGATACGCAGTATTTT
16	-	TRBV27	TRBJ2-5	-	CASSLSRTGNQETQYF	TGTGCCAGCAGTTTATCGAGGACTGGCAACCAAGAGACCCAGTACTTC
17	-	TRBV7-9	TRBJ1-1	few	CASSLSWAQGFLTEAFF	TGTGCCAGCAGCTTATCCTGGGCCCAAGGGTTTTTGACTGAAGCTTTCTTT
15	-	TRBV6-1	TRBJ2-6	-	CASSTTGFGANVLTF	TGTGCCAGCAGTACCACAGGGTTTGGGGCCAACGTCCTGACTTTC
14	-	TRBV19	TRBJ1-1	few	CASRITSGNTEAFF	TGTGCCAGTAGGATAACAAGTGGGAACACTGAAGCTTTCTTT
15	-	TRBV4-3	TRBJ2-1	-	CASSQDSDGYNEQFF	TGCGCCAGCAGCCAAGATTCGGATGGCTACAATGAGCAGTTCTTC
14	-	TRBV20-1	TRBJ2-7	few	CSAVLAGVFPEQYF	TGCAGTGCTGTCCTTGCGGGCGTCTTTCCCGAGCAGTACTTC
14	-	TRBV11-2	TRBJ1-5	-	CASSLDLVGQPQHF	TGTGCCAGCAGCTTAGATTTGGTGGGTCAGCCCCAGCATTTT
13	-	TRBV15	TRBJ2-3	-	CATSRDKGYTQYF	TGTGCCACCAGCAGAGATAAGGGGTATACGCAGTATTTT
19	TRBD1	TRBV24-1	TRBJ2-2	many	CATSSPDRVIGTNTGELFF	TGTGCCACCAGTTCCCCGGACAGGGTAATCGGTACGAACACCGGGGAGCTGTTTTTT
17	TRBD2	TRBV4-3	TRBJ2-3	few	CASSQDRLAGDPDTQYF	TGCGCCAGCAGCCAAGATCGACTAGCGGGAGATCCAGATACGCAGTATTTT
12	TRBD1	TRBV29-1	TRBJ1-4	-	CSVQGAGEKLFF	TGCAGCGTTCAGGGGGCGGGGGAAAAACTGTTTTTT
14	-	TRBV20-1	TRBJ2-5	many	CSAEVGGASETQYF	TGCAGTGCCGAAGTGGGGGGGGCCTCAGAGACCCAGTACTTC
14	-	TRBV6-1	TRBJ1-1	many	CASSEGVVGTEAFF	TGTGCCAGCAGTGAGGGGGTTGTCGGCACTGAAGCTTTCTTT
15	-	TRBV7-2	TRBJ1-6	many	CASSLASAYNSPLHF	TGTGCCAGCAGCTTAGCCTCAGCCTATAATTCACCCCTCCACTTT
15	-	TRBV30	TRBJ2-2	few	CAWSRVETITGELFF	TGTGCCTGGAGCCGGGTCGAAACAATCACCGGGGAGCTGTTTTTT
14	-	TRBV15	TRBJ1-6	few	CATSETGVGSPLHF	TGTGCCACCAGCGAGACGGGGGTGGGATCACCCCTCCACTTT
16	-	TRBV15	TRBJ2-4	many	CATSRDKGFRSNIQYF	TGTGCCACCAGCAGAGATAAGGGCTTCAGATCAAACATTCAGTACTTC
14	-	TRBV4-3	TRBJ1-2	many	CASSQDSFTRGYTF	TGCGCCAGCAGCCAAGACAGTTTCACGCGGGGCTACACCTTC
12	-	TRBV15	TRBJ2-3	many	CATSKGGDTQYF	TGTGCCACCAGCAAGGGAGGCGATACGCAGTATTTT
12	-	TRBV12-3/TRBV12-4	TRBJ2-1	few	CASRASGPQQFF	TGTGCCAGCAGGGCAAGCGGACCGCAGCAGTTCTTC
16	TRBD2	TRBV5-5	TRBJ2-3	-	CASSQGGLAGTDTQYF	TGTGCCAGCAGCCAAGGTGGACTAGCGGGGACAGATACGCAGTATTTT
16	-	TRBV7-8	TRBJ1-1	many	CASSLGLLGRNTEAFF	TGTGCCAGCAGCTTAGGACTTTTAGGCCGGAACACTGAAGCTTTCTTT
16	TRBD1	TRBV11-2	TRBJ2-7	-	CASSLVGTGGIHEQYF	TGTGCCAGCAGCTTAGTCGGGACAGGGGGGATCCACGAGCAGTACTTC
15	-	TRBV20-1	TRBJ1-5	few	CSAKTRAGVNQPQHF	TGCAGTGCTAAAACCCGGGCGGGAGTGAATCAGCCCCAGCATTTT